This is a list of T cell receptor beta chains from one sample in a study of T cell responses to AZD1222 COVID-19 vaccine. Sequenced by immunoSEQ multiplex PCR; TCRdb stores in-frame clones only, minus some. The repertoire includes about 150,000 clones, 75% to 90% of them detected once, and 6.9% sits in the top ten. The specimen comprised peripheral blood, sampled after recovery from COVID-19. The receptors were sampled from an adult who had recovered from COVID-19. Both conserved end residues are part of each CDR3. The D gene is left open where the match is weak. Only part of the rows carry a size: once, few, many, or a class if the clone is expanded.

v_call	j_call	d_call	clone_size	cdr3_aa	cdr3_nt
TRBV4-1	TRBJ1-6	TRBD1	.	CASSQDVAGGNSPLHF	TGCGCCAGCAGCCAAGATGTTGCAGGGGGAAATTCACCCCTCCACTTT
TRBV10-1	TRBJ2-2	TRBD2	.	CASSESWAGGPSRTGELFF	TGCGCCAGCAGTGAGTCTTGGGCGGGAGGGCCTTCGAGGACCGGGGAGCTGTTTTTT
TRBV5-1	TRBJ2-7	TRBD1	.	CASSPGTGVTYEQYF	TGCGCCAGCAGCCCCGGGACAGGGGTTACCTACGAGCAGTACTTC
TRBV19	TRBJ2-7	TRBD1	many	CASSKGTGGLYEQYF	TGTGCCAGTAGTAAAGGGACAGGGGGCCTCTACGAGCAGTACTTC
TRBV5-1	TRBJ2-1	TRBD2	.	CASSLPRREGSSYNEQFF	TGCGCCAGCAGCTTACCTAGGCGGGAGGGGAGCTCCTACAATGAGCAGTTCTTC
TRBV18	TRBJ1-5	.	.	CASSPGQEDQPQHF	TGTGCCAGCTCCCCGGGGCAGGAGGATCAGCCCCAGCATTTT
TRBV11-2	TRBJ1-6	.	.	CASSFGQSYNSPLHF	TGTGCCAGCAGCTTCGGACAGTCATATAATTCACCCCTCCACTTT
TRBV5-8	TRBJ2-2	.	.	CASSLPYRVLAGELFF	TGTGCCAGCAGCCTCCCCTACAGGGTATTGGCCGGGGAGCTGTTTTTT
TRBV12-3/TRBV12-4	TRBJ1-2	.	.	CASSLAQNYGYTF	TGTGCCAGCAGTTTAGCACAGAACTATGGCTACACCTTC
TRBV27	TRBJ1-5	.	.	CASRPSQGWLQPQHF	TGTGCCAGCAGACCCTCCCAGGGTTGGCTTCAGCCCCAGCATTTT
TRBV5-1	TRBJ1-1	TRBD1	.	CASSLAGTGAGVNPFF	TGCGCCAGCAGCTTAGCCGGGACAGGGGCCGGCGTGAACCCTTTCTTT
TRBV7-9	TRBJ2-7	.	.	CASSLDTASYEQYF	TGTGCCAGCAGCTTAGATACCGCCTCCTACGAGCAGTACTTC
TRBV7-3	TRBJ2-1	TRBD2	.	CASSSSGGNEQFF	TGTGCCAGCAGCTCGAGCGGGGGCAATGAGCAGTTCTTC
TRBV6-2/TRBV6-3	TRBJ2-3	.	.	CASSYRLARTDTQYF	TGTGCCAGCAGTTACCGGCTAGCCCGCACAGATACGCAGTATTTT
TRBV28	TRBJ2-7	TRBD2	.	CASSLSLPLAGQGDF	TGTGCCAGCAGTTTAAGCCTACCCCTAGCGGGGCAGGGGGACTTC
TRBV27	TRBJ2-3	TRBD1	.	CASSLRDRSTDTQYF	TGTGCCAGCAGTTTACGGGACAGATCCACAGATACGCAGTATTTT
TRBV4-2	TRBJ1-1	TRBD1	.	CASSHPKGQGGVYTEAFF	TGTGCCAGCAGCCACCCCAAGGGACAGGGAGGGGTGTACACTGAAGCTTTCTTT
TRBV2	TRBJ2-5	.	.	CASRSRAKETQYF	TGTGCCAGCCGGAGCAGGGCGAAAGAGACCCAGTACTTC
TRBV2	TRBJ2-2	.	.	CASRGFDINTGELFF	TGTGCCAGCAGGGGGTTCGACATCAACACCGGGGAGCTGTTTTTT
TRBV7-8	TRBJ2-3	.	.	CASSFIGSLPAGDTQYF	TGTGCCAGCAGCTTTATCGGAAGCCTCCCTGCGGGAGATACGCAGTATTTT
TRBV14	TRBJ2-1	.	medium-sized	CASSVRRRNEQFF	TGTGCCAGCAGCGTTAGGCGGCGTAATGAGCAGTTCTTC
TRBV7-2	TRBJ1-2	.	.	CASTVWVGNYGYTF	TGTGCCAGCACCGTTTGGGTGGGAAACTATGGCTACACCTTC
TRBV4-2	TRBJ2-7	.	.	CASSQVGQGTYEQYF	TGTGCCAGCAGCCAAGTCGGCCAGGGTACCTACGAGCAGTACTTC
TRBV2	TRBJ2-3	TRBD2	once	CASSVLVAGGDTQYF	TGTGCCAGCAGTGTCTTGGTAGCGGGGGGAGATACGCAGTATTTT
TRBV15	TRBJ1-5	.	.	CATSTVMGNQPQHF	TGTGCCACCAGCACAGTTATGGGGAATCAGCCCCAGCATTTT
TRBV28	TRBJ1-1	.	.	CASSLVGANTEAFF	TGTGCCAGCAGTTTGGTCGGGGCCAACACTGAAGCTTTCTTT
TRBV24-1	TRBJ2-3	TRBD1	.	CATSALDRAGTDTQYF	TGTGCCACCAGTGCTCTTGACAGGGCGGGCACAGATACGCAGTATTTT
TRBV5-6	TRBJ2-7	.	.	CASSLNTDTDEQYF	TGTGCCAGCAGCTTGAATACCGACACGGACGAGCAGTACTTC
TRBV11-3	TRBJ2-1	TRBD2	.	CASSRGRNEQFF	TGTGCCAGCAGCCGCGGGAGGAATGAGCAGTTCTTC
TRBV9	TRBJ1-1	.	.	CASSVGAQGTEAFF	TGTGCCAGCAGCGTAGGAGCCCAGGGGACTGAAGCTTTCTTT
TRBV25-1	TRBJ2-1	TRBD2	.	CASSPSGRFYNEQFF	TGTGCCAGCAGTCCCAGCGGGAGGTTCTACAATGAGCAGTTCTTC
TRBV10-3	TRBJ1-1	TRBD1	.	CAIMGDRDGNTEAFF	TGTGCCATCATGGGGGACAGGGACGGGAACACTGAAGCTTTCTTT
TRBV12-3/TRBV12-4	TRBJ1-6	TRBD1	.	CASSLARGTLHF	TGTGCCAGCAGTTTGGCCAGGGGGACGCTCCACTTT
TRBV27	TRBJ1-1	.	.	CASSYEEEAFF	TGTGCCAGCAGTTACGAAGAGGAAGCTTTCTTT
TRBV7-9	TRBJ2-7	.	few	CASSWRTNSYEQYF	TGTGCCAGCAGCTGGAGGACAAACTCCTACGAGCAGTACTTC
TRBV7-9	TRBJ1-4	.	once	CAAGVLGEKLFF	TGTGCCGCGGGGGTCCTGGGGGAAAAACTGTTTTTT
TRBV27	TRBJ2-3	.	.	CASSLHGRSSTDTQYF	TGTGCCAGCAGTTTACATGGTAGATCTAGCACAGATACGCAGTATTTT
TRBV18	TRBJ2-5	.	.	CASSPSRVEETQYF	TGTGCCAGCTCACCCTCGAGGGTGGAAGAGACCCAGTACTTC
TRBV7-2	TRBJ2-3	.	.	CASSRFTDTQYF	TGTGCCAGCAGCCGTTTCACAGATACGCAGTATTTT